This record concerns one T cell receptor (beta chain) sequence. The target of this receptor is not known. There are no base qualities to consult, and no much larger clone falls within one base. This specimen's time point label, per the study, means: pre-treatment sample, taken before nivolumab and TIL therapy. The baseline tumor samples, taken from the same resection that was used to grow TIL, were excised metastases, most often pleural nodules or supraclavicular lymph nodes. Tumors were harvested before any PD-1/PD-L1 blockade; patients then received nivolumab, and those progressing received lymphodepletion, expanded TIL infusion and IL-2. A phase I trial run at two centers enrolled adults with stage 4 NSCLC between October 2017 and January 2020. Samples came from a single-arm, open-label phase I trial of tumor-infiltrating lymphocyte therapy with nivolumab in advanced non-small cell lung cancer. Portions of each resected tumor were snap-frozen in liquid nitrogen and were stored at -80 degrees C. Tumor regions of interest were selected on H&E sections using laser-capture macrodissection, ground into approximately 15 mg aliquots, and extracted using Qiagen Allprep kits.

Using bias-controlled multiplex PCR with the immunoSEQ v3 hsTCRB kit, the TCR beta CDR3 regions were amplified from genomic DNA. An Illumina NextSeq 500 was used to sequence the TCR libraries, reaching 2 million or so read pairs at survey level or about 4.5-6 million at deep level. The original methods were these. The immunoSEQ Analyzer software assigned V, D and J genes, filtered out non-productive sequences, and reported clonality. Repertoires were compared using productive Simpson clonality and Morisita overlap index of productive TRB rearrangements between infused TIL and blood. Entries here come from immuneACCESS through TCRdb and include only in-frame sequences with V and J called. Some clones fail to appear in such tables; in the studies checked, an unresolved V gene covers under half of the shortfall, and the cause of the remainder is unknown. The V and J calls and clone size are taken from that table; D and trimming were inferred from the DNA. The sample table shows 25,000 to 30,000 clones, and 63% are seen once. Roughly a sixth of the sample comes from the top ten.

The data were obtained in a study of TIL therapy for anti-PD-1-resistant metastatic lung cancer listed by TCRdb under 2021. Notes on the research overall: A median age of roughly 55 years (range roughly 38-75) and a median tumor PD-L1 proportion score of 4.5% to 6.5% were recorded among enrolled patients. The cohort was predominantly lung adenocarcinoma, with a few EGFR-mutant and two ALK-rearranged tumors, and half of patients were current or former smokers. Across the cohort, whole-exome sequencing showed a median non-synonymous tumor mutation burden of roughly 1.5 mutations per megabase. Tumor and peripheral blood T cell receptor beta sequencing was used to track clonotypes across tumor, expanded TIL product and serial blood samples.

Overall results and qualifications from the work: The study protocol defined all tumor marker inferences as exploratory. TIL culture showed high clonal turnover, with many enriched product clones undetected in the baseline tumor, suggesting clonal contraction rather than faithful expansion. Higher clonality and lower diversity were observed in expanded TIL cultures than in baseline intratumoral T cells (median clonality about 6% vs 30%, p < 0.0001). Generalizability was limited because the cohort was highly selected, with more treatment-naive, never-smoker and oncogene-addicted patients included than is typical.

V loses 9 bases of germline sequence and J loses 4 bases, and the interval between the two ends is 16 bases. The CDR3 numbers 13 residues from cysteine through phenylalanine. Just the 39-base CDR3 DNA is kept, in frame starting at base 1. CDR1 and CDR2 are drawn from the germline V gene: LGHNA, YNFKEQ. This clonotype was obtained from a woman aged 30-79 years with non-small cell lung cancer. The V and J segments used are TRBV4-2 and TRBJ2-7, with TRBD2 as a weak D call on 6 bases. Material: tumor tissue, obtained at baseline. CDR3 sequence: CASTKAGGYEQYF. In nucleotide form, the sequence is TGTGCCAGTACCAAAGCGGGCGGGTACGAGCAGTACTTC.